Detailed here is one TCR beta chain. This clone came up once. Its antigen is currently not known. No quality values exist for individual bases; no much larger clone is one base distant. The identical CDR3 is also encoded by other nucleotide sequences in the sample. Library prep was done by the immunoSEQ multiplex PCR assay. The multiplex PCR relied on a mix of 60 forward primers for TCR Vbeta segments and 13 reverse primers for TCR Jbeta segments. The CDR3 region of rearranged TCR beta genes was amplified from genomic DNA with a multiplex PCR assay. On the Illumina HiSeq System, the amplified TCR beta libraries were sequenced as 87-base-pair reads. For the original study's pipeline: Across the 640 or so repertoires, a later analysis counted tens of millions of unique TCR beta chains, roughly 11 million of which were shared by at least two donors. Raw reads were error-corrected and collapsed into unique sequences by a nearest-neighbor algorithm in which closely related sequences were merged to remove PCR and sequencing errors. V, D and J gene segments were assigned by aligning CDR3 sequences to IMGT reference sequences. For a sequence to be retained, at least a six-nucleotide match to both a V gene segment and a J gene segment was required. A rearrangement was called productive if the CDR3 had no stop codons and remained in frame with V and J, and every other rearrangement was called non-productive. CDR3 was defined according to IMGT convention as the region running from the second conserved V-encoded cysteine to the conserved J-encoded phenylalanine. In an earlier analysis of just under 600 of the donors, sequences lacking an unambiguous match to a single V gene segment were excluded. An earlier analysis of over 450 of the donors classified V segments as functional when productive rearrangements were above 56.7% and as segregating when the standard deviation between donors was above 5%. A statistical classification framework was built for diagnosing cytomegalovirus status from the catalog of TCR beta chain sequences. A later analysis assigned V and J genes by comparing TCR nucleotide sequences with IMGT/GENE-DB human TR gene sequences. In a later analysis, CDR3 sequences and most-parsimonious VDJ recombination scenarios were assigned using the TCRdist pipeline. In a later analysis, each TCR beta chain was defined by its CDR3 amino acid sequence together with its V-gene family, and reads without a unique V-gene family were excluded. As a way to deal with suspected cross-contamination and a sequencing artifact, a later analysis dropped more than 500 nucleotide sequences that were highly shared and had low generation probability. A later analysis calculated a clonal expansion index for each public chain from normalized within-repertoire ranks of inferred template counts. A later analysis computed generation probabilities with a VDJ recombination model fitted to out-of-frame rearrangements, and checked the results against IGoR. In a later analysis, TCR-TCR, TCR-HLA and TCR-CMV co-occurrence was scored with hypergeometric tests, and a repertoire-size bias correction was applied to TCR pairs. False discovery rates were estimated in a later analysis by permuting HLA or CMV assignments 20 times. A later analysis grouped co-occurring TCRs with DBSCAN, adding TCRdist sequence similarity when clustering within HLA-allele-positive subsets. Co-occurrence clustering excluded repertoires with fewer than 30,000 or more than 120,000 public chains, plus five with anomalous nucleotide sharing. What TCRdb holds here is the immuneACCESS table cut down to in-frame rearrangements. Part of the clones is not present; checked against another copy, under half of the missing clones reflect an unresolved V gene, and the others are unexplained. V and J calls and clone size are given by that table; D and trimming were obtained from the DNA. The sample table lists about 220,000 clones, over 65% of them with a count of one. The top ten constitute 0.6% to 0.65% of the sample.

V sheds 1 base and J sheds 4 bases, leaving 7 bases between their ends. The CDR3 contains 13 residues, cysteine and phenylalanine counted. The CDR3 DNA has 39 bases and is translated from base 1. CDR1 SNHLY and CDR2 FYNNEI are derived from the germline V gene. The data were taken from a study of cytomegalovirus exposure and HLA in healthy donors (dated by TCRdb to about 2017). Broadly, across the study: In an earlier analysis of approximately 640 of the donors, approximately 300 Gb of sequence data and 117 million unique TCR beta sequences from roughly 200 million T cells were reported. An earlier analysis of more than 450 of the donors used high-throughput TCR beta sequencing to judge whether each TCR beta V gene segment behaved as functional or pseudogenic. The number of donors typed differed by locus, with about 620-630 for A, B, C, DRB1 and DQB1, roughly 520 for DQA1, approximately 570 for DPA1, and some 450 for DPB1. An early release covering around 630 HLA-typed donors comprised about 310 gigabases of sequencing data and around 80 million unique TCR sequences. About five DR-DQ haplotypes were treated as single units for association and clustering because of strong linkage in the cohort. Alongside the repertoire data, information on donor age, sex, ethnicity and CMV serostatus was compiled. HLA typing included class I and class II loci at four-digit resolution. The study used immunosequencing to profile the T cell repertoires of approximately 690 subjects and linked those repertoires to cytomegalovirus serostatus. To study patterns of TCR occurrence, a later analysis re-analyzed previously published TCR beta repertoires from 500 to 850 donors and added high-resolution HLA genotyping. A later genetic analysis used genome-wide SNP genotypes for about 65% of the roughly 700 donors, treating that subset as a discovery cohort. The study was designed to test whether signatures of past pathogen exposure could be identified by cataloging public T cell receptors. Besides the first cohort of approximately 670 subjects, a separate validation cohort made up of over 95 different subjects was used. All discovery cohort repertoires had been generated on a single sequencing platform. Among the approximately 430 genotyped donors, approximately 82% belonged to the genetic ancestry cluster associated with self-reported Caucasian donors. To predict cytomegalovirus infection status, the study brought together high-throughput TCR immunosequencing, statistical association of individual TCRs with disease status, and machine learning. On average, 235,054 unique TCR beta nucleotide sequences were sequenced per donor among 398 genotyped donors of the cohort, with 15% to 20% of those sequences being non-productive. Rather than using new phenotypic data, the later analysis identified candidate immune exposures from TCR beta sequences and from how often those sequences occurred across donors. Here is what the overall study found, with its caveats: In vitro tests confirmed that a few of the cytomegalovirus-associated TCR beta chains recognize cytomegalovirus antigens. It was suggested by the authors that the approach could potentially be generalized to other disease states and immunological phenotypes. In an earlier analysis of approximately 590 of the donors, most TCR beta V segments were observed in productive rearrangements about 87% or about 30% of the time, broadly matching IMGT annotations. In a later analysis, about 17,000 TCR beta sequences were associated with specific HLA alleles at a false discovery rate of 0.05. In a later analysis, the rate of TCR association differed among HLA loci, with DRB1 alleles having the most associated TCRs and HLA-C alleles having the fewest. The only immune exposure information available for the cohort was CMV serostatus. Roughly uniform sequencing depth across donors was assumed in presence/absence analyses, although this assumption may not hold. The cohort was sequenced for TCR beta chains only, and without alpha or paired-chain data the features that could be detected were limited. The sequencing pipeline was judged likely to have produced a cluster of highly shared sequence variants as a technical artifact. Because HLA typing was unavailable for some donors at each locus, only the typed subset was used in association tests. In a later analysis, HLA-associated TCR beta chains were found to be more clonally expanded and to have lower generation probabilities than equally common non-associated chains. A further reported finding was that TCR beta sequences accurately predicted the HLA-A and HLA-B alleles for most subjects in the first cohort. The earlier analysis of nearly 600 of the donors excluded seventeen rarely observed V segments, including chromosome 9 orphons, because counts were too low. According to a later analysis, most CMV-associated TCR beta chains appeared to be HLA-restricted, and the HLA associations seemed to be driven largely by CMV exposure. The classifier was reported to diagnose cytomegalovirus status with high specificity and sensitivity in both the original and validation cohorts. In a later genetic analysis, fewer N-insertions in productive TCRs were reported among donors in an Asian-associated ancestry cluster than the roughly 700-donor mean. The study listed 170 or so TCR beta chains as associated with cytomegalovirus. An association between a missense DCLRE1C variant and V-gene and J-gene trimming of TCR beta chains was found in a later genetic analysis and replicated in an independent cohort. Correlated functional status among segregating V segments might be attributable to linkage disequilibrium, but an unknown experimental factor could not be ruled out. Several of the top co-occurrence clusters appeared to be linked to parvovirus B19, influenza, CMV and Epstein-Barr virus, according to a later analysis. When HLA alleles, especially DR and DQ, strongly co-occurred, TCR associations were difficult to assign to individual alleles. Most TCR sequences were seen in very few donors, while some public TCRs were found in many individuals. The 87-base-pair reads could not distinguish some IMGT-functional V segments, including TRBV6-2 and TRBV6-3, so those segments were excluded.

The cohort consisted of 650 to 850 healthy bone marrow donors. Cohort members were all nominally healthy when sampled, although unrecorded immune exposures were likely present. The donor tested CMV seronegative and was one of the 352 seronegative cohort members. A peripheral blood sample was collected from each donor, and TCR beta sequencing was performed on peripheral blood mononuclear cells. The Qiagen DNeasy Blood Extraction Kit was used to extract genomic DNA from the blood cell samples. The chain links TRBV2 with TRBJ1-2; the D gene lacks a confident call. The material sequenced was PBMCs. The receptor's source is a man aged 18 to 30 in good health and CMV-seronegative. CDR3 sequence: CASSEGGGYGYTF. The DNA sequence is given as TGTGCCAGCAGTGAAGGTGGCGGCTATGGCTACACCTTC.